Shown below are 18 T cell receptor beta chains from a single sample sequenced in a study of CD8+CD57+ T cells in acquired aplastic anemia. Researchers used genomic DNA as the template to profile TCR beta VDJ and CDR3. TCRdb used MiXCR to reprocess the reads, holding one entry per CDR3 protein. Of 300,000 or so distinct CDR3 sequences listed, approximately 56% are singletons. The specimen was sorted CD4+, CD8+, or CD8+CD57+ T cells (not recorded which) from PBMCs. Receptor source: a human donor with severe aplastic anemia or a healthy control (not recorded which).

This clonotype turned up a few times. The chain links TRBV24-1 to TRBJ1-5; weak D call: TRBD1 (5 bases). The germline gives CDR1 KGHDR, CDR2 SFDVKD. V lost 7 bases and J 6 bases, leaving 9 bases between the germline ends. This CDR3 has 12 amino acids. The CDR3 is CATRQGGQPQHF. The CDR3 coding sequence is TGTGCCACCAGGCAGGGAGGTCAGCCCCAGCATTTT.

V is TRBV2 and J is TRBJ2-1; perhaps D is TRBD1 or TRBD2 (5 bases each). Germline loops: CDR1 SNHLY, CDR2 FYNNEI. The CDR3 runs 14 residues. V lost 9 bases to trimming and J lost 8 bases, with 20 bases between them. In DNA form, the CDR3 reads TGTGCCAGTAGCACCCGTCCGGGGACCGATGAGCAGTTCTTC. Translation: CASSTRPGTDEQFF.

This sequence joins TRBV9 and TRBJ2-1; perhaps TRBD1 as D (6 bases). Germline CDR1 and CDR2: SGDLS and YYNGEE. This CDR3 has 14 amino acids. V was clipped by 3 bases and J by 8 bases, with 15 bases between them. CDR3 coding DNA: TGTGCCAGCAGCGAAAACCCGGGACACGATGAGCAGTTCTTC. It yields the protein CASSENPGHDEQFF.

The chain joins TRBV7-2 to TRBJ2-3; D is possibly TRBD1 (6 bases). The CDR3 runs to 15 residues. Per the germline V gene, CDR1 is SGHTA and CDR2 is FQGNSA. The V end lost 3 bases, the J end lost 5 bases, and 15 bases lay between the germline ends. The CDR3 here is CASSLGRGERDTQYF. The CDR3 DNA is TGTGCCAGCAGCTTGGGCAGGGGAGAGAGAGATACGCAGTATTTT. Complete variable domain (other parts from reference TRBV7-2 and TRBJ2-3): GAGVSQSPSNKVTEKGKDVELRCDPISGHTALYWYRQSLGQGLEFLIYFQGNSAPDKSGLPSDRFSAERTGGSVSTLTIQRTQQEDSAVYLCASSLGRGERDTQYFGPGTRLTVL.

The J gene is TRBJ1-1, the V gene TRBV5-5; no definite D call. Deletions cut 6 bases from V and 1 base from J, with 13 bases between. The CDR3 is made up of 14 amino acids. Germline V gene sequence: CDR1 SGHKS, CDR2 YYEKEE (reference sequence). This CDR3 reads CASIMYGGNTEAFF. The CDR3 nucleotides are TGTGCCAGCATTATGTACGGAGGGAACACTGAAGCTTTCTTT.

The chain uses TRBV10-3 and TRBJ2-7; 7 bases line up with TRBD1. CDR1 and CDR2 from the germline V gene are ENHRY and SYGVKD. With V trimmed by 2 bases and J by 5 bases, 9 bases remained unmatched. This CDR3 spans 15 amino acids. The CDR3 bases are TGTGCCATCAGTGAGCTCACAGGGGCATACGACGAGCAGTACTTC. Amino acid sequence: CAISELTGAYDEQYF.

J is TRBJ1-5 and V is TRBV20-1; 8 nucleotides match TRBD1. V shed 6 bases, J shed 0 bases, and the junction held 7 bases outside the gene matches. Germline V gives CDR1 DFQATT, CDR2 SNEGSKA (reference sequence). This CDR3 region has 15 residues. The CDR3 region is CSARRQGTSNQPQHF. The CDR3 DNA follows: TGCAGTGCCAGAAGACAGGGGACTAGCAATCAGCCCCAGCATTTT.

This clonotype showed up many times. The chain links TRBV3-1 to TRBJ2-7; maybe TRBD2 (6 bases). This CDR3 region has 16 residues. Per germline, CDR1 LGHDT and CDR2 YNNKEL (reference sequence). The germline V and J ends were trimmed by 0 bases and 6 bases, with 18 bases remaining between them. The CDR3 protein is CASSQDLAGLGSEQYF. CDR3 bases: TGTGCCAGCAGCCAAGATCTGGCGGGGCTGGGGAGCGAGCAGTACTTC.

The chain is built from TRBV5-1 and TRBJ2-2; 10 bases agree with TRBD1. J gave up 4 bases and V 4 bases, and 4 bases lay outside the gene matches. The CDR3 contains 15 residues. The germline CDR1 and CDR2 sequences are SGHRS and YFSETQ. The CDR3 spells CASSRDRGGTGELFF. DNA for the CDR3: TGCGCCAGCAGCCGGGACAGGGGCGGCACCGGGGAGCTGTTTTTT.

This clonotype was picked up many times. The gene calls are TRBV6-5 and TRBJ1-3; D possibly corresponds to TRBD1 (5 bases). V lost 2 bases and J 4 bases, leaving 12 bases between the germline ends. The length of the CDR3 is 15 residues. Germline V gene lookup returns CDR1 MNHEY and CDR2 SVGAGI. The CDR3 DNA reads TGTGCCAGCAGTTACGAGGGGAAGAGAGGAAACACCATATATTTT. This gives the protein CASSYEGKRGNTIYF.

The DNA for the CDR3 is TGTGCCACCAGTCACCCGACTAGGAGTGAGACCCAGTACTTC. It yields the protein CATSHPTRSETQYF. The V call is TRBV24-1, the J call TRBJ2-5; a possible D gene is TRBD2 (6 bases). This CDR3 region has 14 residues. CDR1 KGHDR and CDR2 SFDVKD come from the germline V gene. The V and J ends lost 6 bases and 5 bases respectively, with 15 bases between them.

The genes are TRBV19 and TRBJ1-2; D is undetermined. Germline CDR1 and CDR2: LNHDA and SQIVND (reference sequence). Trimming cost V 5 bases and J 4 bases, with 14 bases left between them. The CDR3 runs 14 residues. The CDR3, as DNA: TGTGCCAGTAGTCCTGACCTGGGCACCTATGGCTACACCTTC. Protein product: CASSPDLGTYGYTF.

The V gene is TRBV24-1, the J gene TRBJ2-1; D is perhaps TRBD2 (6 bases). The CDR3 extends over 15 amino acids. V was cut by 3 bases and J by 3 bases, with 11 bases left in between. The V gene's germline CDR1 is KGHDR and CDR2 SFDVKD. The CDR3 region has the DNA TGTGCCACCAGTGATGGGACTCCGGACTACAATGAGCAGTTCTTC. This encodes CATSDGTPDYNEQFF.

Only a few counts were recorded for this clonotype. The gene calls are TRBV2 and TRBJ1-6; no firm D call. The CDR3 is 13 amino acids. Trimming cost V 8 bases and J 15 bases, with 20 bases left between them. In germline, CDR1 is SNHLY, CDR2 FYNNEI. The CDR3 spells CASLAFVVDLLHF. DNA of the CDR3: TGTGCCAGCCTTGCCTTTGTCGTGGATCTCCTCCACTTT.

At least ten counts were recorded for this clonotype. The V call is TRBV5-1, the J call TRBJ2-1; D is possibly TRBD1 (6 bases). Germline values: CDR1 SGHRS, CDR2 YFSETQ. The CDR3 totals 15 residues. Deletions cut 0 bases from V and 2 bases from J, with 9 bases between. CDR3 DNA: TGCGCCAGCAGCTTGGGACAGGACCCCTACAATGAGCAGTTCTTC. This gives the protein CASSLGQDPYNEQFF.

Concerning this clonotype: A read error may produce the germline difference seen at one junction end. The CDR3 region has the DNA TGCGCCAGCAGCTCCCAAGGGCTCAATGAGCAGTTCTTC. Translated, it gives CASSSQGLNEQFF. The J gene is TRBJ2-1, the V gene TRBV5-8, with unresolved D. The CDR3 contains 13 residues. Germline V gene sequence: CDR1 SGHTS, CDR2 YDEGEE.

As to this clonotype: Just one base apart from a much larger clone, this may be a read error. The final CDR3 position lacks the conserved phenylalanine or tryptophan, pointing to a likely read error. The chain couples TRBV7-8 to TRBJ2-1; maybe TRBD2 (5 bases). Germline lookup yields CDR1 SGHVS and CDR2 FQNEAQ. V gave up 5 bases and J gave up 0 bases, with 5 bases separating them. The CDR3 length is 13 residues. This CDR3 reads CASSRDSYNEQFL. CDR3 coding DNA: TGTGCCAGCAGCCGGGACTCCTACAATGAGCAGTTCCTC.

The sample holds many counts of this clonotype. The chain links TRBV2 to TRBJ2-5; no reliable D call. The CDR3 has 13 residues. Germline V gene data show CDR1 as SNHLY and CDR2 as FYNNEI. Trimming stripped 4 bases from V and 6 bases from J, with 12 bases between. The CDR3 DNA reads TGTGCCAGCAGTGCGGACGGAACGAAGACCCAGTACTTC. Its translation is CASSADGTKTQYF.